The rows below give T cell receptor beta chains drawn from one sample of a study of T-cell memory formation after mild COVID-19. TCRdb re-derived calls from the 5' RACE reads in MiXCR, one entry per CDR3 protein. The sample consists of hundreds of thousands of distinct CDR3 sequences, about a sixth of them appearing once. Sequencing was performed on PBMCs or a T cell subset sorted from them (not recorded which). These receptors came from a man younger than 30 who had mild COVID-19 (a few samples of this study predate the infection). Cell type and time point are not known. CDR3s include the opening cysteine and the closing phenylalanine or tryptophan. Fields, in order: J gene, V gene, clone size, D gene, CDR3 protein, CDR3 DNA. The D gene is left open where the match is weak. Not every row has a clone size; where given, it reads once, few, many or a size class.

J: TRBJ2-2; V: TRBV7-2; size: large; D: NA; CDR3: CASSFIQVNTGELFF; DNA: TGTGCCAGCAGCTTTATCCAGGTCAACACCGGGGAGCTGTTTTTT
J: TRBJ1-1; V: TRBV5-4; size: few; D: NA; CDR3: CASSFGLQGSEAFF; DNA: TGTGCCAGCAGCTTCGGCCTTCAGGGCTCTGAAGCTTTCTTT
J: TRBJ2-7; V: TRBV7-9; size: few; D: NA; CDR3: CASGRTDSYEQYF; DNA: TGTGCCAGCGGCAGGACAGACTCCTACGAGCAGTACTTC
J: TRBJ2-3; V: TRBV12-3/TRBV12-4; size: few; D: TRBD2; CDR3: CASSRGLAGNTDTQYF; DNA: TGTGCCAGCAGTCGGGGACTAGCGGGGAACACAGATACGCAGTATTTT
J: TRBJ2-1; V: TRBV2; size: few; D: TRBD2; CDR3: CASSAGLAGGKGNEQFF; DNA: TGTGCCAGCAGTGCGGGACTAGCGGGGGGTAAAGGCAATGAGCAGTTCTTC
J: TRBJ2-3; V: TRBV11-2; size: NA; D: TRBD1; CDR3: CASSLVHRGVRRDTQYF; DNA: TGTGCCAGCAGCTTAGTTCACAGGGGGGTGAGAAGAGATACGCAGTATTTT
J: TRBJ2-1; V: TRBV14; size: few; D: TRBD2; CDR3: CARSGGAIHEQFF; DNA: TGTGCCAGGAGCGGGGGGGCCATCCATGAGCAGTTCTTC
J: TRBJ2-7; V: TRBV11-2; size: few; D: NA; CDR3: CASSLELAGAYEQYF; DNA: TGTGCCAGCAGCTTAGAACTAGCCGGGGCCTACGAGCAGTACTTC
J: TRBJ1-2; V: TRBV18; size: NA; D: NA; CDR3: CASSPLREEVTF; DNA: TGTGCCAGCTCACCGTTAAGGGAGGAAGTCACCTTC
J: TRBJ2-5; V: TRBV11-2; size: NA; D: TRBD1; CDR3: CASSLRGQGQETQYF; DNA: TGTGCCAGCAGCTTAAGGGGACAGGGGCAAGAGACCCAGTACTTC
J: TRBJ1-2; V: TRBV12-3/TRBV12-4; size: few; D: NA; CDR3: CASSLRTGYGYTF; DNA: TGTGCCAGCAGTTTAAGGACGGGCTATGGCTACACCTTC
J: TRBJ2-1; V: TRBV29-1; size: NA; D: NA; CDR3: CSVEGLRDNEQFF; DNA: TGCAGCGTTGAGGGACTCAGAGACAATGAGCAGTTCTTC
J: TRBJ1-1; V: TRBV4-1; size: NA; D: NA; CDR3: CASSHSRAEAFF; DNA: TGCGCCAGCAGCCACAGCCGCGCTGAAGCTTTCTTT
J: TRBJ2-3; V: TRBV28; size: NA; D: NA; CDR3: CASSFPKGGRRTDTQYF; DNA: TGTGCCAGCAGTTTCCCCAAGGGAGGACGACGCACAGATACGCAGTATTTT
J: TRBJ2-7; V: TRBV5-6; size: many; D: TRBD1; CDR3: CASSLTGGYEQYF; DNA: TGTGCCAGCAGCTTGACAGGGGGCTACGAGCAGTACTTC
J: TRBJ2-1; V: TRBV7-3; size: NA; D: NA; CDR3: CASSLIRSSYNEQFF; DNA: TGTGCCAGCAGCTTAATTCGCAGCTCCTACAATGAGCAGTTCTTC
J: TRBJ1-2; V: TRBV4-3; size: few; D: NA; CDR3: CASSQRTGNIYGYTF; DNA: TGCGCCAGCAGCCAGAGAACGGGGAACATCTATGGCTACACCTTC
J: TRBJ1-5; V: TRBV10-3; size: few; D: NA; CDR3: CAISESETQPQHF; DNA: TGTGCCATCAGTGAGTCCGAAACTCAGCCCCAGCATTTT
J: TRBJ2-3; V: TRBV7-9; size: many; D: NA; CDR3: CASSFGRGSTDTQYF; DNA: TGTGCCAGCAGCTTCGGGAGAGGTAGCACAGATACGCAGTATTTT
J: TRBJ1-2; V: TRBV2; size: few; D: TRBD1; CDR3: CASRERTGFNYGYTF; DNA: TGTGCCAGCAGGGAAAGGACAGGGTTTAACTATGGCTACACCTTC
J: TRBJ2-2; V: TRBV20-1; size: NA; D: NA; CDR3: CSASQGKNTGELFF; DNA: TGCAGTGCTAGCCAGGGGAAGAACACCGGGGAGCTGTTTTTT
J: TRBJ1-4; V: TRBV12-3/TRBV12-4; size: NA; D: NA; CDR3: CASSQMGEKLFF; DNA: TGTGCCAGCAGCCAGATGGGGGAAAAACTGTTTTTT
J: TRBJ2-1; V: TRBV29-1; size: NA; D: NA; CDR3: CSVGQVNEQFF; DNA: TGCAGCGTTGGACAGGTCAATGAGCAGTTCTTC
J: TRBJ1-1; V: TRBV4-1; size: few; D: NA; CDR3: CASSRAGLGTEAFF; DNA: TGCGCCAGCAGCCGAGCAGGGCTAGGCACTGAAGCTTTCTTT
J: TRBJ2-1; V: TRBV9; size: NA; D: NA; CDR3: CASSGDAYNEQFF; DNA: TGTGCCAGCAGCGGGGACGCATACAATGAGCAGTTCTTC
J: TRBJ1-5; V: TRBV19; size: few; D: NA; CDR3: CASSMVVYNQPQHF; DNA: TGTGCCAGTAGTATGGTGGTCTACAATCAGCCCCAGCATTTT
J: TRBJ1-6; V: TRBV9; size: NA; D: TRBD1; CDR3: CASSVTGVGDSPLHF; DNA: TGTGCCAGCAGCGTGACAGGGGTCGGCGATTCACCCCTCCACTTT
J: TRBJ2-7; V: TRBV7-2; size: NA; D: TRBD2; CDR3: CASSQAGAGSVYEQYF; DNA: TGTGCCAGCAGCCAAGCGGGGGCCGGATCCGTCTACGAGCAGTACTTC
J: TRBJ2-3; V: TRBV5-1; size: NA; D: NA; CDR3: CASSWGSGTDTQYF; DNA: TGCGCCAGCAGCTGGGGTAGCGGCACAGATACGCAGTATTTT
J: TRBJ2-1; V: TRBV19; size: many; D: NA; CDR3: CASSRRSTDEQFF; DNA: TGTGCCAGTAGTAGGCGGTCTACGGATGAGCAGTTCTTC
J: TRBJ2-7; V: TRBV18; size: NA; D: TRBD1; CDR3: CASSRQGVGEQYF; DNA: TGTGCCAGCTCGCGACAGGGGGTAGGGGAGCAGTACTTC
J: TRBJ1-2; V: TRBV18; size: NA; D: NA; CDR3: CASSPPSYGYTF; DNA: TGTGCCAGCTCACCACCCAGCTATGGCTACACCTTC
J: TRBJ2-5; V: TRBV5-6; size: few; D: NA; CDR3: CASSLGSGVYGKTQYF; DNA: TGTGCCAGCAGCTTAGGTAGCGGTGTATATGGGAAGACCCAGTACTTC
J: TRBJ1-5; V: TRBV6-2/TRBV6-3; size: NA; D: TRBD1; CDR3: CASSYSSGQGESNQPQHF; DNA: TGTGCCAGCAGTTACTCGTCGGGGCAGGGGGAAAGCAATCAGCCCCAGCATTTT
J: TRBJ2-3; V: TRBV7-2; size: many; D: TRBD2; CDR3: CASSLNSGGDTQYF; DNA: TGTGCCAGCAGCTTAAATAGCGGGGGGGATACGCAGTATTTT
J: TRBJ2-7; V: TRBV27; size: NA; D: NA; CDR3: CASSRDWLYEQYF; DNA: TGTGCCAGCAGTAGGGACTGGTTGTACGAGCAGTACTTC
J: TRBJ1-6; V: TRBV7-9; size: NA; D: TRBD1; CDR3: CASSRTGRISPLHF; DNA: TGTGCCAGCAGCCGGACAGGGAGAATTTCACCCCTCCACTTT
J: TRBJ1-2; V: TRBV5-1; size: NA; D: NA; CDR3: CASSRDGDNYGYTF; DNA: TGCGCCAGCAGCCGGGACGGAGATAACTATGGCTACACCTTC